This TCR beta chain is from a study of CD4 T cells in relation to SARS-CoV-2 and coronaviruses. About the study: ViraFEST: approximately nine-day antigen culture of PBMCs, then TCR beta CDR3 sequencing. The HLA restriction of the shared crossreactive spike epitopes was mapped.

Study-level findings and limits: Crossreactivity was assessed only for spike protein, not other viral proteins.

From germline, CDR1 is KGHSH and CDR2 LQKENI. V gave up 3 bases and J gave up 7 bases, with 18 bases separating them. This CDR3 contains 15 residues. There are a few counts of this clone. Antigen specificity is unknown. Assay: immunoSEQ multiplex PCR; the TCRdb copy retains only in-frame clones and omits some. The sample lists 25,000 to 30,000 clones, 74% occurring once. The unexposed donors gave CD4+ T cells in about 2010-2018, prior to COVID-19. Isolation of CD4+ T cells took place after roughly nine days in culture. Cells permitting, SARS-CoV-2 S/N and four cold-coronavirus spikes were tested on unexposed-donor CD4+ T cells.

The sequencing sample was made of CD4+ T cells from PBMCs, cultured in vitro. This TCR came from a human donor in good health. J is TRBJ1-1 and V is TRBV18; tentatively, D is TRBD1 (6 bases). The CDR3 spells CASSPEQGPRVEAFF. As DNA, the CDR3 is TGTGCCAGCTCACCGGAGCAGGGGCCGCGAGTTGAAGCTTTCTTT.